This T cell receptor (beta chain) was observed in a study of CD8 T cells in Susac syndrome. The T cells that were sequenced for TCR beta were CD8+ and CD4+ cells from blood. Healthy donors formed controls matched for age and sex. Negative magnetic isolation gave CD8+ and CD4+ cells; FACS enriched CD8+ TEMRA. With random hexamers, reverse transcription was performed on about 0.5 to 1 ug of RNA. The method of amplification for TCR beta CDR3 was immunoSEQ multiplex PCR, covering 54 Vbeta and 13 Jbeta. MiXCR was run by TCRdb on the immunoSEQ multiplex PCR reads, yielding one entry per CDR3 protein. The repertoire holds more than 150,000 distinct CDR3 sequences, with 92% as singletons. From germline, CDR1 is SGHDN and CDR2 FVKESK. V dropped 2 bases and J dropped 2 bases, with 9 bases sitting between them. The CDR3 sequence is 15 residues long.

The chain employs TRBV14 and TRBJ2-2; either TRBD1 or TRBD2 may supply D (5 bases each). Material: CD4+ T cells from PBMCs. The receptor was derived from a human donor in good health. The CDR3 spells CASSQWGINTGELFF. DNA for the CDR3: TGTGCCAGCAGCCAATGGGGGATAAACACCGGGGAGCTGTTTTTT.